What follows are 27 T cell receptor beta chains derived from one specimen sequenced in a study of cytomegalovirus exposure and HLA in healthy donors. The study ran its PCR with 60 Vbeta and 13 Jbeta primers. Measured with immunoSEQ multiplex PCR; TCRdb has only the in-frame clones, and not every one. The sample consists of 200,000 or so clones, 80% to 85% of them appearing once. Sequencing was carried out using PBMCs. The receptor set was obtained from a boy between 10 and 17 years old in good health and CMV-seronegative.

This sequence joins TRBV4-3 and TRBJ1-5; 8 nucleotides line up with TRBD1. The CDR3 contains 15 residues. J was trimmed by 3 bases and V by 1 base; bases with no gene match: 2. Per germline, CDR1 LGHNA and CDR2 YSLEER. The CDR3 is CASSQVTGANQPQHF. As DNA, the CDR3 is TGCGCCAGCAGCCAAGTGACAGGGGCCAATCAGCCCCAGCATTTT.

The rearrangement uses TRBV6-5 and TRBJ2-5; 10 bases fit TRBD1. This CDR3 contains 14 residues. Losses at the gene ends were 5 bases for V and 4 bases for J; bases not matched to a gene: 4. Germline values: CDR1 MNHEY, CDR2 SVGAGI. The DNA of the CDR3 is TGTGCCAGCAGTCGGACAGGGGGAGGAGAGACCCAGTACTTC. It specifies CASSRTGGGETQYF.

This chain joins TRBV6-5 and TRBJ1-1, with D maybe TRBD1 (5 bases). The CDR3 spans 11 residues. V dropped 7 bases and J dropped 10 bases, with 13 bases sitting between them. Germline V gene sequence: CDR1 MNHEY, CDR2 SVGAGI. CDR3 coding DNA: TGTGCCAGCACCCAGGGATCAAGAGCTTTCTTT. The encoded protein is CASTQGSRAFF.

The chain has TRBV7-6 and TRBJ2-3, with a possible D match to TRBD2 (5 bases). This CDR3 has 13 residues. The V end was cut by 5 bases, the J end by 5 bases, with 11 bases between. Germline-derived CDR1 and CDR2 are SGHVS and FNYEAQ. CDR3 bases: TGTGCCAGCAGCATTAATCGGGGAGATACGCAGTATTTT. Protein product: CASSINRGDTQYF.

This clone was observed once. Here the CDR3 DNA reads TGTGCCAGGGGGAGCGGGAAACGGGGTGAGCAGTTCTTC. Residues: CARGSGKRGEQFF. The gene calls are TRBV6-1 and TRBJ2-1, with TRBD2 matching over 7 bases. The CDR3 is 13 residues long. V lost 9 bases and J lost 9; bases outside the gene matches: 11. Germline lookup yields CDR1 MNHNS and CDR2 SASEGT.

This clone was seen more than once but under ten times. V usage is TRBV20-1 and J usage is TRBJ1-2; 7 bases fit TRBD1. This CDR3 region has 11 residues. CDR1 DFQATT and CDR2 SNEGSKA come from the germline V gene (reference sequence). The V gene end was trimmed by 6 bases and the J gene end by 8 bases; junction bases not matched to a gene: 6. CDR3 sequence: CSAGTERGYTF. CDR3 nucleotide sequence: TGCAGTGCCGGGACAGAACGGGGCTACACCTTC.

The chain combines TRBV14 with TRBJ2-1; 11 bases match TRBD2. This CDR3 has 18 amino acids. Germline values: CDR1 SGHDN, CDR2 FVKESK. The V gene end was trimmed by 1 base and the J gene end by 4 bases; junction bases not matched to a gene: 9. The CDR3, as DNA: TGTGCCAGCAGCCAAGTTCCCTGGGGACTAGCGGAGTACAATGAGCAGTTCTTC. Translated: CASSQVPWGLAEYNEQFF.

In its sample, this clone was seen once. This rearrangement joins TRBV5-6 to TRBJ1-4; no firm D call. There are 15 residues in the CDR3. Germline V gene lookup returns CDR1 SGHDT and CDR2 YYEEEE. V lost 0 bases, J lost 7 bases, and 13 bases lay in between. CDR3 amino acids: CASSLAGVKVEKLFF. The CDR3 DNA follows: TGTGCCAGCAGCTTGGCCGGGGTAAAAGTTGAAAAACTGTTTTTT.

The chain has TRBV19 and TRBJ2-1; weak D call: TRBD2 (5 bases). V was shortened by 6 bases and J by 2 bases, with 14 bases between the two germline ends. The CDR3 loop spans 15 amino acids. Germline values: CDR1 LNHDA, CDR2 SQIVND (reference sequence). The DNA for the CDR3 is TGTGCCAGTAGCGAGGGTCCGCTTCCCTACAATGAGCAGTTCTTC. Translated, it gives CASSEGPLPYNEQFF.

The chain combines TRBV7-3 with TRBJ1-6, with 7 nucleotides matching TRBD1. The germline CDR1 and CDR2 sequences are SGHTA and FQGTGA. The CDR3 runs to 15 residues. Trimming removed 4 bases from V and 10 bases from J; junction bases left unmatched: 10. The CDR3 DNA reads TGTGCCAGCAGCTCCCGACAGGGAGTTGGATCACCCCTCCACTTT. This gives the protein CASSSRQGVGSPLHF.

As to this clone: At one end the junction does not follow the germline gene, possibly because of a read error. The V call is TRBV10-3, the J call TRBJ2-1; D is uncertain. There are 12 residues in the CDR3. In germline, CDR1 is ENHRY, CDR2 SYGVKD. In DNA form, the CDR3 reads TGCGGAACCGGGTCCGGCTACAATGAGCAGTTCTTC. This sequence encodes CGTGSGYNEQFF.

The chain is built from TRBV4-3 and TRBJ1-2; D is ambiguous. The ends were cut back, 4 bases at V and 8 bases at J, with 17 bases in the middle. CDR1 LGHNA and CDR2 YSLEER come from the germline V gene. The CDR3 extends over 14 amino acids. CDR3 loop: CASSREFVAEGYTF. The CDR3 DNA follows: TGCGCCAGCAGCCGAGAATTTGTAGCGGAGGGCTACACCTTC.

CDR3 in amino acids: CASSVVTCRTGEVLVDEQYF. CDR3 DNA sequence: TGTGCCAGCAGCGTAGTGACTTGTAGGACAGGGGAGGTCTTAGTCGACGAGCAGTACTTC. The rearrangement links TRBV9 to TRBJ2-7; 9 nucleotides match TRBD1. The germline V gene encodes CDR1 SGDLS and CDR2 YYNGEE. V shed 0 bases, J shed 5 bases, and the junction held 21 bases outside the gene matches. This CDR3 is built from 20 residues.

CDR3 bases: TGTGCCAGCAGCTTCGGGGTCTCCTACGAGCAGTACTTC. Amino acids: CASSFGVSYEQYF. The chain recombines TRBV7-9 with TRBJ2-7; maybe TRBD2 (5 bases). The CDR3 loop spans 13 amino acids. Germline assignment: CDR1 SEHNR and CDR2 FQNEAQ (reference sequence). V was pared by 3 bases and J by 0 bases, with 6 bases between.

This clone was seen a few times. The chain couples TRBV6-1 to TRBJ1-5, with TRBD1 matching over 7 bases. J was trimmed by 4 bases and V by 6 bases; bases with no gene match: 6. This CDR3 has 14 residues. CDR1 MNHNS and CDR2 SASEGT come from the germline V gene. This chain's CDR3 is CASSHRGRNQPQHF. The CDR3, as DNA: TGTGCCAGCAGCCACAGGGGTCGGAATCAGCCCCAGCATTTT.

A word on this clone: The same CDR3 arises from other DNA sequences in this sample as well. This sequence joins TRBV2 and TRBJ1-4; TRBD1 agrees at 9 bases. Trimming cost V 5 bases and J 5 bases; bases outside gene matches: 3. The CDR3 sequence is 14 residues long. Germline values: CDR1 SNHLY, CDR2 FYNNEI. The CDR3, as DNA: TGTGCCAGCAGTACCGGGACAGGGAATGAAAAACTGTTTTTT. It yields the protein CASSTGTGNEKLFF. The entire variable domain, with the rest obtained from reference TRBV2 and TRBJ1-4, is as follows: EPEVTQTPSHQVTQMGQEVILRCVPISNHLYFYWYRQILGQKVEFLVSFYNNEISEKSEIFDDQFSVERPDGSNFTLKIRSTKLEDSAMYFCASSTGTGNEKLFFGSGTQLSVL.

The table lists this clone with a count of one. V gene TRBV7-8 combines with J gene TRBJ1-5; the D gene is possibly TRBD1 (5 bases). Germline CDR1 SGHVS, CDR2 FQNEAQ. The CDR3 runs 16 residues. Trimming took 5 bases from V and 1 from J, leaving 15 bases between them. The CDR3 DNA reads TGTGCCAGCAGCCAGCCGGGGGGGGGAAGCAATCAGCCCCAGCATTTT. It is translated as CASSQPGGGSNQPQHF.

The CDR3 protein is CASSLSGQGYYEQYF. The CDR3 bases are TGTGCCAGCAGCTTAAGTGGACAGGGGTACTACGAGCAGTACTTC. The rearrangement links TRBV13 to TRBJ2-7, with 9 bases identical to TRBD1. This CDR3 is 15 amino acids long. CDR1 is PRHDT and CDR2 is FYEKMQ in the germline V gene (reference sequence). After removal of 2 bases from V and 3 bases from J, the junction contained 5 bases not matched to a gene.

The CDR3 nucleotides are TGTGCCAGCGTTTGGGGGGGGACTGAAGCTTTCTTT. It encodes CASVWGGTEAFF. V gene TRBV13 combines with J gene TRBJ1-1, with a possible D match to TRBD1 (5 bases). CDR1 is PRHDT and CDR2 is FYEKMQ in the germline V gene (reference sequence). Trimming took 8 bases from V and 5 from J, leaving 12 bases between them. CDR3 length: 12 amino acids. Full variable domain (outside the CDR3, taken from reference TRBV13 and TRBJ1-1): AAGVIQSPRHLIKEKRETATLKCYPIPRHDTVYWYQQGPGQDPQFLISFYEKMQSDKGSIPDRFSAQQFSDYHSELNMSSLELGDSALYFCASVWGGTEAFFGQGTRLTVV.

The chain recombines TRBV2 with TRBJ1-1, with TRBD1 as a possible D gene (5 bases). Germline CDR1 and CDR2: SNHLY and FYNNEI. This CDR3 contains 13 residues. V lost 8 bases and J 8 bases, leaving 18 bases between the germline ends. This CDR3 reads CASPRGGAEEAFF. The CDR3, as DNA: TGTGCCAGCCCAAGGGGCGGGGCAGAGGAAGCTTTCTTT.

This clone was seen a few times. The chain couples TRBV6-5 to TRBJ2-6, with D tentatively TRBD2 (7 bases). Germline CDR1 is MNHEY and CDR2 is SVGAGI. The V end lost 0 bases, the J end lost 4 bases, and 10 bases lay between the germline ends. The CDR3 extends over 16 amino acids. The CDR3 loop reads CASSYSAGAGANVLTF. The CDR3 DNA reads TGTGCCAGCAGTTACTCGGCGGGGGCCGGGGCCAACGTCCTGACTTTC.

The chain uses TRBV5-4 and TRBJ2-7; the D gene is possibly TRBD1 (5 bases). V lost 1 base and J lost 8, with 22 bases in between. The CDR3 contains 16 residues. From germline, CDR1 is SGHNT and CDR2 YYREEE (reference sequence). The CDR3 region is CASSLYTTGPLGKQYF. The CDR3 DNA is TGTGCCAGCAGCTTGTATACTACAGGTCCCCTTGGGAAGCAGTACTTC.

The J gene is TRBJ2-5, the V gene TRBV15; 8 positions agree with TRBD2. Germline V gives CDR1 LNHNV, CDR2 YYDKDF (reference sequence). The CDR3 runs to 15 residues. Trimming cost V 3 bases and J 4 bases; bases outside gene matches: 7. This CDR3 is CATSSERGRGETQYF. CDR3 nucleotides: TGTGCCACCAGCAGTGAGCGGGGGAGAGGAGAGACCCAGTACTTC.

V and J are TRBV6-5 and TRBJ2-7, with a possible D match to TRBD1 (6 bases). The germline V and J ends were trimmed by 3 bases and 3 bases, with 12 bases remaining between them. The V gene's germline CDR1 is MNHEY and CDR2 SVGAGI. The CDR3 runs 14 residues. Here the CDR3 DNA reads TGTGCCAGCAGTTATGTCGGGACAATCTACGAGCAGTACTTC. Protein: CASSYVGTIYEQYF.

This clone showed up just once. The rearrangement links TRBV19 to TRBJ1-5; D call uncertain. Germline CDR1 reads LNHDA; CDR2 reads SQIVND (reference sequence). The ends were cut back, 5 bases at V and 11 bases at J, with 10 bases in the middle. The CDR3 spans 11 residues. The CDR3 spells CASSARGAQHF. The CDR3 DNA reads as TGTGCCAGTAGTGCCCGCGGGGCCCAGCATTTT.

This clone was recorded a few times. The rearrangement links TRBV30 to TRBJ1-6; D is ambiguous. The germline V and J ends were trimmed by 8 bases and 14 bases, with 13 bases remaining between them. The CDR3 has 10 amino acids. CDR1 and CDR2 (germline): GTSNPN, SVGIG (reference sequence). CDR3 DNA: TGTGCCGGGCACTTCAAATCCCTCCACTTT. It codes for CAGHFKSLHF.

This clone was recorded only once. The chain employs TRBV30 and TRBJ1-2; 9 bases map to TRBD1. The junction had 10 bases not matched to a gene; V was cut back by 2 bases and J by 6 bases. The CDR3 consists of 15 residues. Germline V gene lookup returns CDR1 GTSNPN and CDR2 SVGIG (reference sequence). In DNA, the CDR3 is TGTGCCTGGAGTAAACCAGGGACAGGGAGAGATGGCTACACCTTC. This codes for CAWSKPGTGRDGYTF.